This T cell receptor (beta chain) was found in a study of OX40 agonist ivuxolimab in advanced cancers. Findings of the study overall: On average, CD8+ T cells had more expanded clones than CD4+. Partial responders treated at 0.1-3.0 mg/kg exhibited clonal expansion among the lowest measured. Both blood CD4+ and CD8+ T cells showed clonal growth by week 6 at 0.1 to 3.0 mg/kg.

With regard to this clone: Its antigen remains unknown.

Clones were sequenced by immunoSEQ multiplex PCR, and TCRdb holds only the in-frame ones, with some missing. This table holds over 70,000 clones, about 88% found once. The CDR3 is 13 amino acids. Germline values: CDR1 MNHEY, CDR2 SVGAGI. V dropped 4 bases and J dropped 6 bases, with 11 bases sitting between them. The sequenced sample was CD4+ or CD8+ T cells sorted from blood, obtained in a trial of the OX40 agonist ivuxolimab. The TCR sequence derives from an adult with an advanced solid tumor such as melanoma, head and neck, liver or kidney cancer. The chain links TRBV6-5 to TRBJ2-3, with D uncertain. CDR3 coding DNA: TGTGCCAGCAGTTGGGTACATACGGATACGCAGTATTTT. Protein: CASSWVHTDTQYF.